A single count supports the clone carrying this T cell receptor beta chain. The entry originates in a study of blood T cell repertoires in COVID-19. The repertoire was sequenced with immunoSEQ multiplex PCR; TCRdb's copy has only in-frame clones and lacks some. The sample shows more than 95,000 clones, roughly nine tenths of them seen only once. Trimming pared 1 base from V and 1 base from J, leaving 8 bases between. Germline loops: CDR1 SGHNT, CDR2 YYREEE (reference sequence). The CDR3 contains 14 residues. The TCR sequence derives from a human donor in a cohort sampled during active COVID-19. The source material was peripheral blood. The chain employs TRBV5-4 and TRBJ1-2, with D possibly being TRBD1 (5 bases). CDR3 amino acids: CASSLRDFNYGYTF. The CDR3 DNA sequence: TGTGCCAGCAGCTTGCGGGACTTTAACTATGGCTACACCTTC.